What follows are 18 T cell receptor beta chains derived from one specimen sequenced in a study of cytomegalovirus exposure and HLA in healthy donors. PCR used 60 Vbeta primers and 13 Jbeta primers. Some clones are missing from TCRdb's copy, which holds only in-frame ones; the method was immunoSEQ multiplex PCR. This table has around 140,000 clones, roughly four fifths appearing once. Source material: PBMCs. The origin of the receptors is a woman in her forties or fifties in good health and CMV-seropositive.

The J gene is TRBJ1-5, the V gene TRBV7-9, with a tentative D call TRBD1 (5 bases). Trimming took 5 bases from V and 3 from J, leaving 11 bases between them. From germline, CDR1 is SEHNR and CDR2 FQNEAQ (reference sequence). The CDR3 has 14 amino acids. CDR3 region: CASSLGRNNQPQHF. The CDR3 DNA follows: TGTGCCAGCAGCCTGGGGCGGAACAATCAGCCCCAGCATTTT. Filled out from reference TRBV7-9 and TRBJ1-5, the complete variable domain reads DTGVSQNPRHKITKRGQNVTFRCDPISEHNRLYWYRQTLGQGPEFLTYFQNEAQLEKSRLLSDRFSAERPKGSFSTLEIQRTEQGDSAMYLCASSLGRNNQPQHFGDGTRLSIL.

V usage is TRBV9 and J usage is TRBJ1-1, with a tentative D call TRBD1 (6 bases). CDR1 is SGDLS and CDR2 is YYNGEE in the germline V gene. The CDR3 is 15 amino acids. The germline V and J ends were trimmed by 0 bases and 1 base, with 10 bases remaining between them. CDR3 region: CASSVDPGENTEAFF. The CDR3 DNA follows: TGTGCCAGCAGCGTAGATCCAGGGGAGAACACTGAAGCTTTCTTT.

Written as DNA, the CDR3 is TGTGCCAGCAGTTTCGGACATTTACACTACGAGCAGTACTTC. The encoded protein is CASSFGHLHYEQYF. This chain connects TRBV6-6 to TRBJ2-7, with a possible D match to TRBD1 (5 bases). Deletions cut 4 bases from V and 3 bases from J, with 13 bases between. The CDR3 contains 14 residues. From germline, CDR1 is MNHNY and CDR2 SVGAGI (reference sequence).

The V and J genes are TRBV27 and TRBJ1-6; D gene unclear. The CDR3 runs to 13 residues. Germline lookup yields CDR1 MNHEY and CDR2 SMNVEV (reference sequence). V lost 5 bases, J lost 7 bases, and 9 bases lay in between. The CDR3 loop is CASSQSVNSPLHF. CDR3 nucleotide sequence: TGTGCCAGCAGTCAGTCAGTAAATTCACCCCTCCACTTT.

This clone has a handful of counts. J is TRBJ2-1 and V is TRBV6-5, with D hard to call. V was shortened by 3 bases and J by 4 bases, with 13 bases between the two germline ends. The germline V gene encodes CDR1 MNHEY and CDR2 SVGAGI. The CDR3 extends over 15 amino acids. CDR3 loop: CASSYQITKYNEQFF. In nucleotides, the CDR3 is TGTGCCAGCAGTTATCAGATTACTAAGTACAATGAGCAGTTCTTC.

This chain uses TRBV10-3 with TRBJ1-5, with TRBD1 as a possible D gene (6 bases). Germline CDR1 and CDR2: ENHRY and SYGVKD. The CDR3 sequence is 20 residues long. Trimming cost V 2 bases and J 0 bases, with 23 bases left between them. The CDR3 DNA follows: TGTGCCATCAGTGAGGGGGCTGAGACAGGCACCATACTTAGCAATCAGCCCCAGCATTTT. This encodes CAISEGAETGTILSNQPQHF.

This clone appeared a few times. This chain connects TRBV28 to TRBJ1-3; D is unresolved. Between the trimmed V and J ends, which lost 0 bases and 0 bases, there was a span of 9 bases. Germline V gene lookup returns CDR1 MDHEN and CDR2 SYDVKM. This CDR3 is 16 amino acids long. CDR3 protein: CASSLWAESSGNTIYF. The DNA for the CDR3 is TGTGCCAGCAGTTTATGGGCGGAGTCCTCTGGAAACACCATATATTTT.

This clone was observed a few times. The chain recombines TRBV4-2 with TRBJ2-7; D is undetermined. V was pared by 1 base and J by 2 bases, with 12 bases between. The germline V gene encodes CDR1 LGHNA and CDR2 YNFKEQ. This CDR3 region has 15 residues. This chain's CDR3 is CASSQVFVTTYEQYF. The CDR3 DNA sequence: TGTGCCAGCAGCCAAGTTTTTGTCACTACCTACGAGCAGTACTTC.

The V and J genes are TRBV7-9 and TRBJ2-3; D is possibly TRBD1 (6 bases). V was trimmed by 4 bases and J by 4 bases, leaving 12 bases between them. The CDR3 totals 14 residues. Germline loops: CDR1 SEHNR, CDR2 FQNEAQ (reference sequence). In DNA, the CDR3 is TGTGCCAGCAGCTCAACAGGGAAAGCAGATACGCAGTATTTT. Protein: CASSSTGKADTQYF. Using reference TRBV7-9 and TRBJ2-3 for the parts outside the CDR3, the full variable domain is DTGVSQNPRHKITKRGQNVTFRCDPISEHNRLYWYRQTLGQGPEFLTYFQNEAQLEKSRLLSDRFSAERPKGSFSTLEIQRTEQGDSAMYLCASSSTGKADTQYFGPGTRLTVL.

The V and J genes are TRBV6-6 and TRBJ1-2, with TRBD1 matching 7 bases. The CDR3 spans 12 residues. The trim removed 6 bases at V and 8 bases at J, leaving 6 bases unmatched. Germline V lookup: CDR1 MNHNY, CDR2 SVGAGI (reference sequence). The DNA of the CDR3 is TGTGCCAGCAGGCCCAGGGACAGAGGCTACACCTTC. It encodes CASRPRDRGYTF.

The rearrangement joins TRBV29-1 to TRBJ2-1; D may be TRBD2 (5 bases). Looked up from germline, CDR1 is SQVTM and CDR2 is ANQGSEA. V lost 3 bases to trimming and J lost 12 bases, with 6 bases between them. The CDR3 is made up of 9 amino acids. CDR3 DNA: TGCAGCGTTGACGAGGGGCAGTTCTTC. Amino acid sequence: CSVDEGQFF.

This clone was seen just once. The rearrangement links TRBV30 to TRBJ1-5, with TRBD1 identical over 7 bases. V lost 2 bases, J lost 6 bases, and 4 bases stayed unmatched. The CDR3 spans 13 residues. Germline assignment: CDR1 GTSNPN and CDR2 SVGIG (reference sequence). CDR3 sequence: CAWSPTGFQPQHF. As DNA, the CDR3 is TGTGCCTGGAGTCCGACAGGGTTTCAGCCCCAGCATTTT.

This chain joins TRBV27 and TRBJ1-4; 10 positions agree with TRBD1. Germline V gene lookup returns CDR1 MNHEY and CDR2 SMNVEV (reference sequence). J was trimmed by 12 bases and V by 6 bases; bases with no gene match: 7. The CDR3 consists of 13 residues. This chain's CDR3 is CASRRDRGVELFF. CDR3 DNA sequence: TGTGCCAGCAGGCGGGACAGGGGAGTGGAACTGTTTTTT.

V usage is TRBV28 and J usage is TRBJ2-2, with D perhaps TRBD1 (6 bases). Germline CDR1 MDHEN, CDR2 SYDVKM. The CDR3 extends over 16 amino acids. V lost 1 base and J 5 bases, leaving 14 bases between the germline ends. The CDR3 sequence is CASSLLLGGRTGELFF. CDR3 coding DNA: TGTGCCAGCAGTTTATTGCTAGGGGGTAGGACCGGGGAGCTGTTTTTT.

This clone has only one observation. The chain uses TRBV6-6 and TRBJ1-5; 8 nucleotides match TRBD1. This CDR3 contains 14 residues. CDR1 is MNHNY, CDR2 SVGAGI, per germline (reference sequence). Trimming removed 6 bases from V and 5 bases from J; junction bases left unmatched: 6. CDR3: CASRGRGRDQPQHF. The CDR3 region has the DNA TGTGCCAGCAGGGGCAGGGGGCGCGATCAGCCCCAGCATTTT.

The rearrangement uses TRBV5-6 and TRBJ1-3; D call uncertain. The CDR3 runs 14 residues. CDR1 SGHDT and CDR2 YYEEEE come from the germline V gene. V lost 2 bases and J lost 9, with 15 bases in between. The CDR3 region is CASSFGRRLSTIYF. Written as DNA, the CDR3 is TGTGCCAGCAGCTTCGGCCGGAGGTTGAGCACCATATATTTT.

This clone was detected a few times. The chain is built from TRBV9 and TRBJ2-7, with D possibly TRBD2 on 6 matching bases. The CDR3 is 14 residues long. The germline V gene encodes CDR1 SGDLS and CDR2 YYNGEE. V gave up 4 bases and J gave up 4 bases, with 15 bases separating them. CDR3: CASSTGPAGYEQYF. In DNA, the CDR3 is TGTGCCAGCAGCACGGGCCCTGCGGGATACGAGCAGTACTTC.

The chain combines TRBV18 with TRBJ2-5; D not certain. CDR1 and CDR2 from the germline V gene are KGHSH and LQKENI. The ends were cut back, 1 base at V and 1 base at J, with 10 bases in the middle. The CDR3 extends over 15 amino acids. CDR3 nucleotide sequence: TGTGCCAGCTCACCACGAGTGGGCAGCCAAGAGACCCAGTACTTC. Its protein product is CASSPRVGSQETQYF.